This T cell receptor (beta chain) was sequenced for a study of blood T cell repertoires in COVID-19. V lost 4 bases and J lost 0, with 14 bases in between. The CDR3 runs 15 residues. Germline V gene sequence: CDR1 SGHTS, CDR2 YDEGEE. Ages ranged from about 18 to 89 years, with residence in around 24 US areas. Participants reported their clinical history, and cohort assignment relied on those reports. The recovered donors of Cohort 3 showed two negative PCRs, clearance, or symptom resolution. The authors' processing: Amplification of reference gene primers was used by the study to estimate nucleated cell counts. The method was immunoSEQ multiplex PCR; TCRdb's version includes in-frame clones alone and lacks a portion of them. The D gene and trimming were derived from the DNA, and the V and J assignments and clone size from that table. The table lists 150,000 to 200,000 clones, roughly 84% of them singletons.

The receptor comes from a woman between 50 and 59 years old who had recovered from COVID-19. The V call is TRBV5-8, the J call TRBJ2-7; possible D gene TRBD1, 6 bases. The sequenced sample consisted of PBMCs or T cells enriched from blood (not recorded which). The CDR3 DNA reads TGTGCCAGCAGCACCGGGACACGCGTCTCCTACGAGCAGTACTTC. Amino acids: CASSTGTRVSYEQYF.